This T cell receptor beta chain was identified in a study of shared clonotypes between healthy human individuals. Trimming shortened V by 5 bases and J by 5 bases, and 18 bases separated the two germline ends. The CDR3 has 16 amino acids. CDR1 is MNHEY, CDR2 SMNVEV, per germline (reference sequence). Clones were sequenced by immunoSEQ multiplex PCR, and TCRdb holds only the in-frame ones, with some missing. The table has about 2 million clones, approximately 95% seen once. Naive CD8 cells comprised CD45RO-negative, CCR7-positively selected cells, excluding terminally differentiated effector memory CD45RA+ cells.

The chain couples TRBV27 to TRBJ2-2; perhaps TRBD2 as D (6 bases). Sequencing input: naive CD8+ T cells sorted from blood. The TCR originated in a man aged 18 to 35 in good health. The CDR3 protein is CASSMTSVRGTGELFF. DNA of the CDR3: TGTGCCAGCAGTATGACTAGTGTGAGAGGGACCGGGGAGCTGTTTTTT.